This T cell receptor beta chain is drawn from a study of blood T cell repertoires in COVID-19. In the study overall: Collection of acute and convalescent COVID-19 samples took place in the United States, Italy and Spain.

The V segment lost 7 bases and the J segment 4 bases; nucleotides outside the gene matches: 13. The germline V gene has CDR1 SQVTM and CDR2 ANQGSEA. The CDR3 is 15 residues long. The data were produced by immunoSEQ multiplex PCR, yet TCRdb's version contains in-frame clones alone and is incomplete. This sample yields 150,000 to 200,000 clones, of which around 82% are seen a single time; around 2.4% belongs to the top ten. Sequenced material: peripheral blood. The TCR comes from a human donor with acute or convalescent COVID-19. The donor label of this sample is uncertain. The chain uses TRBV29-1 and TRBJ1-3, with 7 bases identical to TRBD1. CDR3 loop: CSASNRQGIGNTIYF. CDR3 DNA: TGCAGCGCCAGTAATCGACAGGGCATAGGAAACACCATATATTTT.